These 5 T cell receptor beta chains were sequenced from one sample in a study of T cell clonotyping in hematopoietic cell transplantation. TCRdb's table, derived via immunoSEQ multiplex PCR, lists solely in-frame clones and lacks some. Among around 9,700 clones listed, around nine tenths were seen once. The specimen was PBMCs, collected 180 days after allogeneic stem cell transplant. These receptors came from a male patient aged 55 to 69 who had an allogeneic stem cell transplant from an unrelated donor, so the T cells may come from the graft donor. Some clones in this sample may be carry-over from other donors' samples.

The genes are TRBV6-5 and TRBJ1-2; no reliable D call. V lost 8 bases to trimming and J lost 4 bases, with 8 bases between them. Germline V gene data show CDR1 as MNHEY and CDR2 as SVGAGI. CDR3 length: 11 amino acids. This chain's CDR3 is CASQSPYGYTF. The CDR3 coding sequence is TGTGCCAGCCAATCCCCCTATGGCTACACCTTC.

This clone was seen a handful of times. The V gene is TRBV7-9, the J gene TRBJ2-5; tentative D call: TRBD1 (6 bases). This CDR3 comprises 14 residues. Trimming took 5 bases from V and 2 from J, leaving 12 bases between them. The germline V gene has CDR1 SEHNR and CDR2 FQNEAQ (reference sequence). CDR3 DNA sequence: TGTGCCAGCAGCATTCCGGGACAACAAGAGACCCAGTACTTC. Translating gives CASSIPGQQETQYF.

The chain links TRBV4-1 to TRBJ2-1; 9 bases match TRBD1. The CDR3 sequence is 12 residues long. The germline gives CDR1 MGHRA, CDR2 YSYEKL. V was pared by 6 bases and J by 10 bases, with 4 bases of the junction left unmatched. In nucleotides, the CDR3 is TGCGCCAGCAGTAACAGGGGGCAGGAGCAGTTCTTC. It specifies CASSNRGQEQFF.

The CDR3 reads CASIKDREGNQPQHF. In DNA form, the CDR3 reads TGTGCCAGCATCAAGGACAGGGAGGGAAATCAGCCCCAGCATTTT. The chain carries TRBV6-1 and TRBJ1-5; TRBD1 matches 8 bases. CDR1 and CDR2 from the germline V gene are MNHNS and SASEGT. After removal of 7 bases from V and 4 bases from J, the junction contained 9 bases not matched to a gene. The CDR3 is made up of 15 amino acids.

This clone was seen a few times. This chain's CDR3 is CASSQEQAGTSYEQYF. The CDR3 DNA sequence: TGTGCCAGCAGCCAAGAACAGGCGGGGACTAGCTACGAGCAGTACTTC. This chain connects TRBV4-2 to TRBJ2-7; 8 positions match TRBD2. The germline gives CDR1 LGHNA, CDR2 YNFKEQ. The CDR3 contains 16 residues. Trimming at V came to 0 bases and at J to 3 bases, leaving 7 bases not matched to a gene.